One sample yielded the 5 T cell receptor beta chains listed below, sequenced in a study of T cell repertoires in cytomegalovirus infection. Using its own MiXCR run on the reads, TCRdb lists one record per CDR3 protein. The repertoire has 600,000 to 800,000 distinct CDR3 sequences, 20% to 25% of them found once; the top ten carry 6.5% to 10%. Source material: CD8+ T cells from PBMCs. The receptors were sampled from a human donor in good health (CMV status not recorded). Some clones in this sample may be carry-over from other donors' samples.

CDR3 sequence reads: CASSSSTGNQPQHF. CDR3 bases: TGTGCCAGCAGCTCCTCGACAGGGAATCAGCCCCAGCATTTT. The chain employs TRBV7-9 and TRBJ1-5; TRBD1 matches at 7 bases. This CDR3 spans 14 amino acids. CDR1 and CDR2 (germline): SEHNR, FQNEAQ (reference sequence). The V and J ends lost 4 bases and 4 bases, in that order; junction bases with no gene match: 4.

This clonotype was counted between two and nine times. The chain is built from TRBV4-1 and TRBJ2-6; D is unclear. V was pared by 4 bases and J by 2 bases, with 9 bases between. The CDR3 runs to 15 residues. Looked up from germline, CDR1 is MGHRA and CDR2 is YSYEKL. The CDR3 bases are TGCGCCAGCAGCCCGGAAACTGCTGGGGCCAACGTCCTGACTTTC. Its protein is CASSPETAGANVLTF.

The chain is built from TRBV5-6 and TRBJ2-6; unclear D gene. Germline CDR1 and CDR2: SGHDT and YYEEEE. Trimming cost V 0 bases and J 0 bases, with 4 bases left between them. This CDR3 spans 15 amino acids. The CDR3 sequence is CASSLDYSGANVLTF. The CDR3 coding sequence is TGTGCCAGCAGCTTGGATTACTCTGGGGCCAACGTCCTGACTTTC.

The chain links TRBV10-3 to TRBJ2-1, with 9 bases that match TRBD2. This CDR3 is 14 amino acids long. The V and J ends lost 6 bases and 5 bases, in that order; junction bases with no gene match: 5. Germline V gene lookup returns CDR1 ENHRY and CDR2 SYGVKD. For the CDR3, the DNA is TGTGCCATCAGAGTCGGACTAGCGAACAATGAGCAGTTCTTC. Protein: CAIRVGLANNEQFF.

The V and J genes are TRBV20-1 and TRBJ2-7; D not resolved. The V and J ends lost 1 base and 2 bases respectively, with 9 bases between them. Germline CDR1 and CDR2: DFQATT and SNEGSKA (reference sequence). The CDR3 extends over 13 amino acids. The CDR3 sequence: CSARGPGTYEQYV. In nucleotides, the CDR3 is TGCAGTGCTAGAGGTCCCGGAACCTACGAGCAGTACGTC.